The clone carrying this T cell receptor beta chain was found many times. Its antigen is not identified. 5'RACE generated cDNA with 10-nucleotide random UMIs. Via MiXCR, TCRdb re-called the 5' RACE reads, giving one row per CDR3 protein. Altogether 70,000 to 95,000 distinct CDR3 sequences are present, roughly a sixth being singletons, with the ten largest covering about 16%. These data come from a study of neurological immune-mediated disorders. General study results and limits: While HTLV-1-associated myelopathy showed the greatest TCR clonal expansion, multiple sclerosis showed the least, falling below healthy controls.

This CDR3 contains 12 residues. Germline V gene sequence: CDR1 ENHRY, CDR2 SYGVKD. V lost 6 bases and J 8 bases, leaving 13 bases between the germline ends. Sequencing was carried out using PBMCs. V is TRBV10-3 and J is TRBJ1-1, with D maybe TRBD1 (5 bases). This sequence was found in a woman between 40 and 55 years old in good health. CDR3 residues: CAIRGDWAEAFF. The CDR3 nucleotides read TGTGCCATCAGGGGGGACTGGGCGGAAGCTTTCTTT.